The 18 T cell receptor beta chains below were found in one sample sequenced in a study of blood T cell repertoires in COVID-19. TCRdb keeps only in-frame clones here, not all; method: immunoSEQ multiplex PCR. The table shows approximately 350,000 clones, with around 87% occurring only once. Sequencing was carried out using peripheral blood. All receptors come from a woman between 50 and 59 years old with COVID-19, enrolled during active disease.

J is TRBJ1-1 and V is TRBV7-8, with D uncertain. The CDR3 totals 14 residues. The V gene's germline CDR1 is SGHVS and CDR2 FQNEAQ. With 1 base removed from V and 5 bases from J, the gap between germline ends came to 11 bases. CDR3 nucleotides: TGTGCCAGCAGCTTAGAGAGGGCCCGGACTGAAGCTTTCTTT. Translating gives CASSLERARTEAFF.

This chain joins TRBV19 and TRBJ2-2, with D possibly matching TRBD1 (6 bases). Looked up from germline, CDR1 is LNHDA and CDR2 is SQIVND (reference sequence). The CDR3 loop spans 17 amino acids. V lost 3 bases and J 4 bases, leaving 18 bases between the germline ends. The CDR3 bases are TGTGCCAGTAGTATTTCGGACAGTTCTGCATTCACCGGGGAGCTGTTTTTT. It codes for CASSISDSSAFTGELFF.

The J gene is TRBJ2-5, the V gene TRBV4-2; TRBD2 matches at 11 bases. The V and J ends lost 4 bases and 5 bases, in that order; junction bases with no gene match: 15. CDR3 length equals 18 residues. In germline, CDR1 is LGHNA, CDR2 YNFKEQ. CDR3 sequence: CASSRGGLLAGARETQYF. The CDR3, as DNA: TGTGCCAGCAGCCGAGGAGGGCTACTAGCGGGGGCGAGGGAGACCCAGTACTTC.

The rearrangement joins TRBV3-1 (or the pseudogene TRBV3-2) to TRBJ1-6; D ambiguous. The ends were cut back, 1 base at V and 4 bases at J, with 5 bases in the middle. CDR1 LGHDT and CDR2 YNNKEL come from the germline V gene (reference sequence). The CDR3 totals 14 residues. CDR3 in amino acids: CASSQGAYNSPLHF. CDR3 DNA sequence: TGTGCCAGCAGCCAAGGGGCGTATAATTCACCCCTCCACTTT.

This chain uses TRBV18 with TRBJ2-2, with D maybe TRBD1 (6 bases). The CDR3 is 15 residues long. Germline-derived CDR1 and CDR2 are KGHSH and LQKENI. V was clipped by 6 bases and J by 2 bases, with 13 bases between them. CDR3 sequence reads: CASSHDRTNTGELFF. The CDR3 nucleotides are TGTGCCAGCTCTCACGACAGGACTAACACCGGGGAGCTGTTTTTT.

The chain carries TRBV5-1 and TRBJ2-7, with TRBD2 matching 12 bases. CDR1 and CDR2 (germline): SGHRS, YFSETQ. Unmatched junction bases numbered 14, after V lost 2 bases and J lost 5 bases. This CDR3 contains 18 residues. CDR3 sequence reads: CASSFPLAGGPLRDEQYF. In DNA, the CDR3 is TGCGCCAGCAGCTTCCCTCTAGCGGGAGGGCCGTTGAGGGACGAGCAGTACTTC.

The rearrangement uses TRBV20-1 and TRBJ1-5; 10 nucleotides agree with TRBD1. V gave up 3 bases and J gave up 4 bases; unmatched junction bases: 3. Germline CDR1 reads DFQATT; CDR2 reads SNEGSKA (reference sequence). The CDR3 has 14 amino acids. CDR3 region: CSASVGQGNQPQHF. The DNA of the CDR3 is TGCAGTGCTAGTGTGGGACAGGGGAATCAGCCCCAGCATTTT.

The chain has TRBV7-9 and TRBJ2-7; the match to TRBD1 covers 7 bases. Trimming cost V 5 bases and J 5 bases; bases outside gene matches: 9. This CDR3 is built from 14 residues. Germline V CDR1 and CDR2: SEHNR, FQNEAQ (reference sequence). This CDR3 reads CASSPRQGADEQYF. The CDR3 DNA reads TGTGCCAGCAGCCCAAGACAGGGAGCCGACGAGCAGTACTTC.

The chain couples TRBV24-1 to TRBJ2-1; D is possibly TRBD1 (6 bases). V lost 3 bases to trimming and J lost 15 bases, with 20 bases between them. This CDR3 has 14 residues. CDR1 and CDR2 from the germline V gene are KGHDR and SFDVKD. CDR3 sequence: CATSDPTGPTVVFF. CDR3 DNA sequence: TGTGCCACCAGTGATCCTACAGGGCCTACGGTGGTGTTCTTC.

Only a few counts were recorded for this clone. The chain uses TRBV2 and TRBJ2-3; maybe TRBD2 (5 bases). Looked up from germline, CDR1 is SNHLY and CDR2 is FYNNEI. The ends were cut back, 6 bases at V and 2 bases at J, with 12 bases in the middle. This CDR3 has 14 amino acids. The CDR3 nucleotides are TGTGCCAGCAGCCAGACTACCGTCACAGATACGCAGTATTTT. Protein sequence: CASSQTTVTDTQYF.

This chain joins TRBV6-2 or TRBV6-3 and TRBJ2-7, with 7 bases lining up with TRBD1. V dropped 0 bases and J dropped 1; count of bases not matched to a gene: 0. CDR1 is MNHEY, CDR2 SVGEGT, per germline. This CDR3 has 14 amino acids. The CDR3 DNA reads TGTGCCAGCAGTTACTCACAGGGGTCCTACGAGCAGTACTTC. It yields the protein CASSYSQGSYEQYF.

This CDR3 reads CATSDPTRTGNYGYTF. CDR3 DNA: TGTGCCACCAGTGATCCTACCCGGACAGGGAACTATGGCTACACCTTC. This chain joins TRBV24-1 and TRBJ1-2; 8 bases fit TRBD1. Trimming took 3 bases from V and 2 from J; bases not matched to a gene: 7. In germline, CDR1 is KGHDR, CDR2 SFDVKD. CDR3 size: 16 residues.

The chain has TRBV27 and TRBJ2-5; TRBD2 matches 10 bases. CDR1 is MNHEY and CDR2 is SMNVEV in the germline V gene (reference sequence). Germline trimming cut 5 bases from V and 2 bases from J; bases unmatched to any gene: 8. This CDR3 has 16 amino acids. The CDR3 sequence is CASSTSLAGKQETQYF. For the CDR3, the DNA is TGTGCCAGCAGTACCTCACTAGCGGGGAAGCAAGAGACCCAGTACTTC.

V is TRBV30 and J is TRBJ1-5, with 8 bases fitting TRBD1. The junction had 4 bases not matched to a gene; V was cut back by 3 bases and J by 6 bases. The germline gives CDR1 GTSNPN, CDR2 SVGIG (reference sequence). CDR3 length: 13 amino acids. The CDR3, as DNA: TGTGCCTGGAGGGATCAGGGGGCTCAGCCCCAGCATTTT. It specifies CAWRDQGAQPQHF.

The rearrangement uses TRBV11-2 and TRBJ2-2, with D possibly being TRBD1 (5 bases). The V end lost 5 bases, the J end lost 0 bases, and 10 bases lay between the germline ends. The CDR3 is made up of 15 amino acids. Germline V gives CDR1 SGHAT, CDR2 FQNNGV. The DNA for the CDR3 is TGTGCCAGCAGCCCCTCCAGGGCGAACACCGGGGAGCTGTTTTTT. Translation gives CASSPSRANTGELFF. Combining the CDR3 with reference TRBV11-2 and TRBJ2-2 gives the whole variable domain EAGVAQSPRYKIIEKRQSVAFWCNPISGHATLYWYQQILGQGPKLLIQFQNNGVVDDSQLPKDRFSAERLKGVDSTLKIQPAKLEDSAVYLCASSPSRANTGELFFGEGSRLTVL.

V usage is TRBV7-9 and J usage is TRBJ2-2; maybe TRBD1 (5 bases). Germline CDR1 is SEHNR and CDR2 is FQNEAQ (reference sequence). The CDR3 has 15 amino acids. V dropped 3 bases and J dropped 4 bases, with 12 bases sitting between them. The chain's CDR3 is CASSLGRGRTGELFF. CDR3 DNA: TGTGCCAGCAGCTTGGGTAGGGGCCGCACCGGGGAGCTGTTTTTT.

The chain recombines TRBV27 with TRBJ1-3; D gene unclear. CDR1 and CDR2 (germline): MNHEY, SMNVEV (reference sequence). The CDR3 is made up of 14 amino acids. Trimming left V 7 bases short and J 0 bases short, with 10 bases between. The CDR3 bases are TGTGCCAGCAAGGTGGGCTACTCTGGAAACACCATATATTTT. Residues: CASKVGYSGNTIYF.

V gene TRBV6-5 combines with J gene TRBJ1-6, with 8 bases lining up with TRBD1. V was pared by 0 bases and J by 10 bases, with 8 bases of the junction left unmatched. Germline lookup yields CDR1 MNHEY and CDR2 SVGAGI. The CDR3 extends over 16 amino acids. The CDR3 here is CASSYSVDRVPSPLHF. Here the CDR3 DNA reads TGTGCCAGCAGTTACTCGGTGGACAGGGTCCCCTCACCCCTCCACTTT.